This T cell receptor beta chain was identified during a study of neurological immune-mediated disorders. Study-wide results and limits: The most TCR clonal expansion was seen in HTLV-1-associated myelopathy, whereas the least was seen in multiple sclerosis, below the level in healthy controls.

This clonotype has a count of ten or more. Antigen specificity is unknown. The CDR3 consists of 15 residues. Germline loops: CDR1 SGHTA, CDR2 FQGTGA. Trimming left V 4 bases short and J 0 bases short, with 10 bases between. Synthesis of cDNA was performed by 5'RACE using 10-nucleotide random UMIs. A single run covered 15-18 subjects with over 160 million TCR-beta sequences. MiXCR, run by TCRdb on the 5' RACE reads, gives a single entry per CDR3 protein. The sample carries over 25,000 distinct CDR3 sequences, 9% to 14% recorded once. Volunteers at a blood bank in Maryland, USA, were the healthy controls.

The V call is TRBV7-3, the J call TRBJ2-1; TRBD2 might be the D (5 bases). This receptor was identified in a woman aged 55-69 years in good health. Sequences were obtained from PBMCs. CDR3 region: CASSSERSSYNEQFF. As DNA, the CDR3 is TGTGCCAGCAGCTCAGAGCGGAGCTCCTACAATGAGCAGTTCTTC.